Detailed here is one TCR beta chain. The target antigen is unknown. Germline is not matched at one junction end, which may reflect a read error. This CDR3 comprises 16 residues. Germline assignment: CDR1 SGHNT and CDR2 YYREEE (reference sequence). The data belong to a study of T-cell memory formation after mild COVID-19. Study outcomes and limitations: Among CD4+ contracting clones, most were CM and EM, and CD8+ ones EMRA.

TCRdb processed the 5' RACE reads anew with MiXCR; each CDR3 protein has one entry. This table holds 400,000 or so distinct CDR3 sequences, around 20% found once. The receptor was derived from an adult woman who had mild COVID-19 (a few samples of this study predate the infection). Cell type and time point are not known. The rearrangement uses TRBV5-4 and TRBJ1-6; 8 nucleotides align to TRBD1. The sequenced sample was PBMCs or a T cell subset sorted from them (not recorded which). The CDR3 loop is CACSPYGGQGYSPLHF. CDR3 in DNA: TGTGCCTGCAGCCCCTATGGCGGACAGGGTTATTCACCCCTCCACTTT.